A single sample is the source of the 4 T cell receptor beta chains below, sequenced in a study of response to subunit inactivated influenza vaccine. TCRdb re-analysed the RT-PCR reads in MiXCR, keeping a single row per CDR3 protein. The repertoire holds approximately 480,000 distinct CDR3 sequences, with approximately 10% as singletons. Specimen: PBMCs from blood, collected around seven weeks after vaccination. Receptors were obtained from a man aged 45-60 years who received an inactivated influenza vaccine.

V gene TRBV28 combines with J gene TRBJ2-5; 11 bases line up with TRBD2. V trimming: 2 bases; J trimming: 3 bases; junction bases outside the gene matches: 8. The CDR3 is 17 amino acids. CDR1 and CDR2 (germline): MDHEN, SYDVKM. CDR3 coding DNA: TGTGCCAGCAGTTTACGTCCGACTAGCGGGGAAGAAGAGACCCAGTACTTC. Residues: CASSLRPTSGEEETQYF.

This clonotype turned up a few times. The chain employs TRBV5-1 and TRBJ2-7, with D unresolved. CDR1 and CDR2 from the germline V gene are SGHRS and YFSETQ. The CDR3 contains 16 residues. V was pared by 0 bases and J by 0 bases, with 13 bases between. CDR3 DNA sequence: TGCGCCAGCAGCTTGGTTGGGTCGGAGAACTCCTACGAGCAGTACTTC. It translates to CASSLVGSENSYEQYF.

Only a few counts were recorded for this clonotype. The gene calls are TRBV20-1 and TRBJ2-1, with D maybe TRBD2 (5 bases). The CDR3 is 13 residues long. V lost 6 bases, J lost 2 bases, and 11 bases lay in between. The V gene's germline CDR1 is DFQATT and CDR2 SNEGSKA (reference sequence). CDR3 amino acids: CSAAASPYNEQFF. The CDR3 coding sequence is TGCAGTGCAGCGGCCAGCCCCTACAATGAGCAGTTCTTC.

This clonotype showed up just a few times. This chain uses TRBV5-1 with TRBJ2-7; possible D gene TRBD2, 6 bases. The CDR3 consists of 14 residues. Trimming took off 4 bases at V and 2 bases at J, with 13 bases between the two ends. Germline V gene sequence: CDR1 SGHRS, CDR2 YFSETQ. CDR3: CASSPTGLPYEQYF. The CDR3 nucleotides read TGCGCCAGCAGCCCCACGGGACTCCCCTACGAGCAGTACTTC.